This passage covers 24 T cell receptor beta chains from one sample sequenced in a study of technical replicates of blood from a handful of donors. Clones were sequenced by immunoSEQ multiplex PCR, and TCRdb holds only the in-frame ones, with some missing. The sample consists of roughly 68,000 clones, 85% to 90% of them appearing once. Sequenced material: PBMCs. All receptors derive from a human donor in good health. Some clones in this sample may be carry-over from other donors' samples.

The chain combines TRBV28 with TRBJ2-2; D remains unclear. This CDR3 region has 14 residues. Germline-derived CDR1 and CDR2 are MDHEN and SYDVKM. V dropped 2 bases and J dropped 1 base, with 5 bases sitting between them. In DNA form, the CDR3 reads TGTGCCAGCAGTTTAACCGGGAACACCGGGGAGCTGTTTTTT. Protein: CASSLTGNTGELFF. Based on the CDR3 plus reference TRBV28 and TRBJ2-2, the full variable domain is DVKVTQSSRYLVKRTGEKVFLECVQDMDHENMFWYRQDPGLGLRLIYFSYDVKMKEKGDIPEGYSVSREKKERFSLILESASTNQTSMYLCASSLTGNTGELFFGEGSRLTVL.

V usage is TRBV27 and J usage is TRBJ2-1, with TRBD1 identical over 8 bases. Looked up from germline, CDR1 is MNHEY and CDR2 is SMNVEV (reference sequence). The CDR3 consists of 16 residues. Losses at the gene ends were 5 bases for V and 1 base for J; bases not matched to a gene: 7. CDR3 in DNA: TGTGCCAGCAGTAGCCCCGACAGGGGTTCCTACAATGAGCAGTTCTTC. Its protein product is CASSSPDRGSYNEQFF.

The rearrangement uses TRBV29-1 and TRBJ1-6; D is perhaps TRBD1 (6 bases). Germline V gene sequence: CDR1 SQVTM, CDR2 ANQGSEA. The ends were cut back, 5 bases at V and 6 bases at J, with 14 bases in the middle. CDR3 length: 14 residues. Written as DNA, the CDR3 is TGCAGCGTTTCAACCGGACAGCCTAATTCACCCCTCCACTTT. Its translation: CSVSTGQPNSPLHF.

The V gene is TRBV6-5, the J gene TRBJ2-3, with TRBD1 as a possible D gene (6 bases). Germline CDR1 and CDR2: MNHEY and SVGAGI. The CDR3 loop spans 14 amino acids. The ends were cut back, 6 bases at V and 1 base at J, with 11 bases in the middle. This chain's CDR3 is CASRKQGGTDTQYF. As DNA, the CDR3 is TGTGCCAGCAGAAAACAGGGCGGCACAGATACGCAGTATTTT.

This chain connects TRBV19 to TRBJ2-3, with TRBD2 matching 7 bases. CDR3 length: 15 amino acids. Looked up from germline, CDR1 is LNHDA and CDR2 is SQIVND (reference sequence). V shed 7 bases, J shed 3 bases, and the junction held 10 bases outside the gene matches. CDR3 protein: CASTPLAGVTDTQYF. The CDR3 DNA reads TGTGCCAGTACCCCACTTGCGGGAGTGACAGATACGCAGTATTTT.

This sequence joins TRBV4-2 and TRBJ2-2, with TRBD2 matching 7 bases. Germline values: CDR1 LGHNA, CDR2 YNFKEQ. J gave up 6 bases and V 4 bases, and 14 bases lay outside the gene matches. The CDR3 is 17 residues long. CDR3 DNA: TGTGCCAGCAGCCTAACGAAGACTAGCTCCAACCCCGGGGAGCTGTTTTTT. This sequence encodes CASSLTKTSSNPGELFF.

The chain employs TRBV4-1 and TRBJ1-6; D not resolved. There are 17 residues in the CDR3. Germline assignment: CDR1 MGHRA and CDR2 YSYEKL. V shed 0 bases and J shed 0 bases, with 9 bases lying between them. The CDR3 DNA sequence: TGCGCCAGCAGCCAAGATGGGCCGAGCTCCTATAATTCACCCCTCCACTTT. The encoded protein is CASSQDGPSSYNSPLHF.

The chain joins TRBV5-5 to TRBJ1-1; D gene ambiguous. The V gene lost 1 base and the J gene lost 1 base, with 5 bases spanning the gap. The CDR3 contains 13 residues. The V gene's germline CDR1 is SGHKS and CDR2 YYEKEE (reference sequence). CDR3 nucleotides: TGTGCCAGCAGCTTGTCTCGGAACACTGAAGCTTTCTTT. This encodes CASSLSRNTEAFF.

The chain recombines TRBV7-9 with TRBJ2-3; no definite D call. The CDR3 contains 15 residues. The V end lost 0 bases, the J end lost 0 bases, and 7 bases lay between the germline ends. Per germline, CDR1 SEHNR and CDR2 FQNEAQ (reference sequence). The CDR3 reads CASSLAETSTDTQYF. The CDR3 DNA follows: TGTGCCAGCAGCTTAGCGGAGACTAGCACAGATACGCAGTATTTT.

V and J are TRBV2 and TRBJ1-3; TRBD1 matches 8 bases. Germline V lookup: CDR1 SNHLY, CDR2 FYNNEI. The CDR3 covers 14 residues. V shed 5 bases and J 2 bases; nucleotides not matched to a gene: 2. The CDR3 nucleotides are TGTGCCAGCAGTCCACAGGGGGCTGGAAACACCATATATTTT. Translated, it gives CASSPQGAGNTIYF.

The chain is built from TRBV18 and TRBJ2-2, with D unresolved. With 0 bases removed from V and 5 bases from J, the gap between germline ends came to 13 bases. Germline-derived CDR1 and CDR2 are KGHSH and LQKENI. The CDR3 runs to 16 residues. CDR3 nucleotides: TGTGCCAGCTCACCACCAGCTCAGCGTCAGACCGGGGAGCTGTTTTTT. It codes for CASSPPAQRQTGELFF.

The V call is TRBV29-1, the J call TRBJ1-2, with a weak D call TRBD1 (5 bases). CDR3 size: 14 residues. Germline assignment: CDR1 SQVTM and CDR2 ANQGSEA. Trimming removed 7 bases from V and 6 bases from J, with 21 bases in between. The CDR3 reads CSESRDLGVNGYTF. CDR3 bases: TGCAGCGAGTCCCGGGACTTAGGAGTCAATGGCTACACCTTC.

This rearrangement joins TRBV4-2 to TRBJ2-1; maybe TRBD2 (6 bases). V dropped 0 bases and J dropped 7 bases, with 25 bases sitting between them. This CDR3 contains 19 residues. Germline values: CDR1 LGHNA, CDR2 YNFKEQ. The CDR3 DNA is TGTGCCAGCAGCCAAGAAATCATCCTCGGGAGTCCCGCCCCTAATGAGCAGTTCTTC. This codes for CASSQEIILGSPAPNEQFF.

The V call is TRBV9, the J call TRBJ1-5; D unclear. There are 14 residues in the CDR3. CDR1 SGDLS and CDR2 YYNGEE come from the germline V gene. The V gene lost 0 bases and the J gene lost 5 bases, with 9 bases spanning the gap. Here the CDR3 DNA reads TGTGCCAGCAGCGTAGACCCCCGAGATCAGCCCCAGCATTTT. Protein product: CASSVDPRDQPQHF.

The J gene is TRBJ1-2, the V gene TRBV7-9; D unresolved. The CDR3 spans 13 residues. Germline CDR1 and CDR2: SEHNR and FQNEAQ (reference sequence). The V gene lost 5 bases and the J gene lost 7 bases, with 14 bases spanning the gap. The CDR3 protein is CASSNEGVIGYTF. The CDR3 DNA reads TGTGCCAGCAGCAATGAGGGAGTAATTGGCTACACCTTC.

This rearrangement joins TRBV13 to TRBJ2-3; TRBD1 matches 7 bases. CDR3 length: 17 amino acids. Germline CDR1 is PRHDT and CDR2 is FYEKMQ (reference sequence). The V gene end was trimmed by 0 bases and the J gene end by 3 bases; junction bases not matched to a gene: 9. In DNA form, the CDR3 reads TGTGCCAGCAGCTTAGGCCTGACAGGGCTAGGGACAGATACGCAGTATTTT. Translated, it gives CASSLGLTGLGTDTQYF.

The rearrangement links TRBV19 to TRBJ2-2; weak D call: TRBD1 (5 bases). The CDR3 extends over 13 amino acids. Trimming stripped 3 bases from V and 7 bases from J, with 9 bases between. The V gene's germline CDR1 is LNHDA and CDR2 SQIVND (reference sequence). The CDR3 loop is CASSMTVRGELFF. Written as DNA, the CDR3 is TGTGCCAGTAGTATGACAGTACGCGGGGAGCTGTTTTTT.

This chain uses TRBV11-3 with TRBJ2-7, with 14 bases fitting TRBD2. There are 17 residues in the CDR3. CDR1 and CDR2 from the germline V gene are SGHNT and YENEEA. V lost 1 base and J lost 5; bases outside the gene matches: 7. The CDR3 protein is CASSLGGTSGSVNEQYF. In DNA, the CDR3 is TGTGCCAGCAGCTTAGGGGGGACTAGCGGGAGTGTCAACGAGCAGTACTTC.

The chain carries TRBV18 and TRBJ1-2; unclear D gene. The CDR3 is 13 residues long. V lost 4 bases and J 3 bases, leaving 9 bases between the germline ends. Germline V gene data show CDR1 as KGHSH and CDR2 as LQKENI. This chain's CDR3 is CASSRTQDYGYTF. Written as DNA, the CDR3 is TGTGCCAGCTCACGAACCCAGGACTATGGCTACACCTTC.

This rearrangement joins TRBV7-9 to TRBJ1-1, with 7 positions matching TRBD1. The CDR3 contains 15 residues. Germline CDR1 is SEHNR and CDR2 is FQNEAQ (reference sequence). The trim removed 5 bases at V and 0 bases at J, leaving 6 bases unmatched. CDR3 residues: CASSPQGQLNTEAFF. The CDR3 DNA sequence: TGTGCCAGCAGCCCCCAGGGACAGTTGAACACTGAAGCTTTCTTT.

The chain joins TRBV6-6 to TRBJ1-1; D is undetermined. V was trimmed by 3 bases and J by 5 bases, leaving 13 bases between them. The CDR3 contains 14 residues. Germline CDR1 is MNHNY and CDR2 is SVGAGI (reference sequence). The CDR3 coding sequence is TGTGCCAGCAGTTATGTGAGGGCTGGAACTGAAGCTTTCTTT. It translates to CASSYVRAGTEAFF.

The rearrangement uses TRBV5-6 and TRBJ1-1, with TRBD1 matching over 10 bases. The CDR3 contains 13 residues. Germline CDR1 reads SGHDT; CDR2 reads YYEEEE. Trimming removed 3 bases from V and 7 bases from J; junction bases left unmatched: 3. CDR3 DNA sequence: TGTGCCAGCAGCTGGGGACAGGGGTTTGAAGCTTTCTTT. Translation gives CASSWGQGFEAFF.

The chain couples TRBV20-1 to TRBJ1-4; a possible D gene is TRBD1 (5 bases). CDR1 and CDR2 (germline): DFQATT, SNEGSKA (reference sequence). Trimming shortened V by 6 bases and J by 8 bases, and 10 bases separated the two germline ends. There are 11 residues in the CDR3. In DNA, the CDR3 is TGCAGTGCAGACAGACAGGAAAAACTGTTTTTT. It is translated as CSADRQEKLFF.

The table lists this clone with a few counts. This chain connects TRBV20-1 to TRBJ1-1; D is unclear. V lost 6 bases, J lost 5 bases, and 10 bases lay in between. Germline CDR1 is DFQATT and CDR2 is SNEGSKA (reference sequence). The CDR3 spans 11 residues. The CDR3 protein is CSAQRRTEAFF. The CDR3 DNA reads as TGCAGTGCCCAACGGAGGACTGAAGCTTTCTTT.